The 3 T cell receptor beta chains below come from one sample, sequenced in a study of read filtering for tumor transcriptome and immune sequencing (TCRdb year 2020). Sequenced using an Illumina HiSeq 4000. TCR libraries were built from roughly 400 ng RNA with the Immunoverse kit, using molecular barcoded adaptors covering alpha/delta and beta/gamma chains. The public reads were reanalyzed by TCRdb: fastp trimming at Q25, MiXCR alignment, in-frame beta chains only. Rows matching on CDR3 protein sequence are summarized as one entry with the most common DNA and genes. This sample lists some 41,000 distinct CDR3 sequences; approximately 15% were detected once. The top ten clones comprise less than 40% of the sample. Input material: a population of CD138-negative cells sorted from bone marrow. The sample's cell subset or site label is to be understood as: bone marrow mononuclear cells depleted of CD138+ plasma/myeloma cells by negative magnetic selection. These receptor sequences come from a donor at least 40 years old with multiple myeloma.

Ten or more counts support this clonotype. This chain uses TRBV3-1 with TRBJ1-4; no firm D call. Per germline, CDR1 LGHDT and CDR2 YNNKEL (reference sequence). This CDR3 spans 14 amino acids. V lost 0 bases and J 5 bases, leaving 7 bases between the germline ends. This CDR3 reads CASSQDGSNEKLFF. CDR3 nucleotide sequence: TGTGCCAGCAGCCAAGATGGCAGCAATGAAAAACTGTTTTTT.

This chain connects TRBV4-1 to TRBJ1-5, with D possibly TRBD1 on 5 matching bases. The germline CDR1 and CDR2 sequences are MGHRA and YSYEKL. The CDR3 length is 15 residues. V was trimmed by 8 bases and J by 3 bases, leaving 17 bases between them. CDR3 in amino acids: CASGLNRNDNQPQHF. The DNA of the CDR3 is TGCGCCAGCGGCCTTAACAGGAACGACAATCAGCCCCAGCATTTT.

This clonotype was recorded many times. V usage is TRBV19 and J usage is TRBJ1-5; 9 bases fit TRBD1. The CDR3 extends over 16 amino acids. Unmatched junction bases numbered 6, after V lost 3 bases and J lost 3 bases. Germline values: CDR1 LNHDA, CDR2 SQIVND (reference sequence). CDR3 sequence (DNA): TGTGCCAGTAGTATCGAACAGGGGGCAAACAATCAGCCCCAGCATTTT. Amino acid sequence: CASSIEQGANNQPQHF.